A single T cell receptor (beta chain) is shown here with its context. Its antigen is currently not known. Qualities for individual bases were not recorded, and no much larger clone is one base off. The data were obtained in a study of blood T cell repertoires in COVID-19 (dated by TCRdb to 2020 to 2022). About the investigation overall: Collaborator samples came from the United States, Italy and Spain and covered acute and convalescent phases of COVID-19. The prospective study material was composed of cDNA or gDNA derived from T cells, B-cell-depleted T cells, or PBMCs. Subjects who had been exposed to COVID-19, were actively infected with it, or had recovered from it provided the deeply sampled blood TCRbeta repertoires that made up the dataset. A freely available public database, intended as a resource for researchers studying the immune response to SARS-CoV-2, is where the repertoires were released. The samples were drawn from the first 160 participants of the ongoing ImmuneRACE study and from 1,254 subjects provided by 6 global collaborators. Nearly every sample came with metadata listing a de-identified subject ID, COVID-19 status, age in years and sex. Where HLA class I and class II types were available, the types were taken from metadata supplied by the sample provider, not from assay-based typing.

TCRbeta CDR3 regions were amplified from genomic DNA by means of the immunoSEQ Assay, a bias-controlled multiplex PCR. As for the authors' bioinformatics: The number of nucleated cells in each sample was estimated from the amplification of reference gene primers within the assay. Sequence reads were collapsed and filtered to measure the absolute abundance of every unique TCRbeta CDR3 rearrangement. Productive Simpson clonality was computed per sample as the square root of Simpson's diversity index over productive rearrangements. TCRdb provides this immuneACCESS table in a form limited to in-frame rearrangements. Some clones are lacking; in checked studies, under half of them reflect an unresolved V gene, and why the rest are absent is not known. That table supplies the V and J calls and clone size; D and trimming were determined from the DNA. The sample has 130,000 or so clones on record, roughly 89% of them singletons. The ten largest clones take up 8.9% of the sample.

The germline V gene (reference sequence) provides CDR1 MNHEY and CDR2 SMNVEV. V is pared back by 7 bases and J by 2 bases, with 15 bases lying between the germline termini. The cysteine opens and the phenylalanine closes a CDR3 of 14 amino acids. Only CDR3 DNA remains: 42 bases, in frame from the first base. One collaborating source in Seattle enrolled patients during active infection and followed them longitudinally through the course of disease. Each collaborating institution followed its own protocols to collect whole blood in K2EDTA tubes. For TCRbeta analysis, collaborators shipped samples as frozen whole blood, isolated PBMCs, or DNA extracted from either of those sample types. On the study overall, not on this receptor specifically: Clinical and demographic metadata were provided uncurated, with the amount varying by source and participant.

The chain joins TRBV27 to TRBJ2-7; tentative D gene TRBD1, with 6 bases matching. This clonotype was obtained from a man aged 25 to 45 with COVID-19, enrolled during active disease. Sequenced: peripheral blood. Here is the DNA: TGTGCCAGCAATCCCGGACAGCCCGCCTACGAGCAGTACTTC. The resulting protein is CASNPGQPAYEQYF.